This T cell receptor beta chain was sequenced during a study of T cell responses to AZD1222 COVID-19 vaccine. Broader study findings: Sampling that yielded the repertoires occurred only after the peak T cell response. Regions left unmutated in variants are reportedly the target of nearly half of spike-specific TCRs.

CDR1 is DFQATT, CDR2 SNEGSKA, per germline (reference sequence). Deletions cut 4 bases from V and 4 bases from J, with 6 bases between. The CDR3 length is 11 residues. Only in-frame clones appear in the TCRdb table, and some are missing; sequencing was by immunoSEQ multiplex PCR. Of tens of thousands of clones listed, 75% to 90% are singletons. Notes on this clone: Its antigen is as yet unknown.

The rearrangement uses TRBV20-1 and TRBJ2-3; D is unclear. The sequence was collected from an adult in good health. The sequences come from peripheral blood, collected on day 0 of AZD1222 vaccination. CDR3 sequence (DNA): TGCAGTGCTAAATTCTCAGATACGCAGTATTTT. The encoded protein is CSAKFSDTQYF.